This TCR beta chain was found in a study of T cells after yellow fever vaccination. The overall study: Fractions low in cell number were prepared with SMART-Seq v4 Ultra Low Input. Findings of the study overall: Repertoires obtained by FACS sorting could include abundant clonotypes that entered as contaminants from the bulk population.

TCRdb reanalysed the 5' RACE reads using MiXCR and keeps one entry per CDR3 protein. This table has just under 600,000 distinct CDR3 sequences, about 13% appearing once. This clonotype has just a few counts. Antigen: not known. Germline trimming cut 4 bases from V and 7 bases from J; bases unmatched to any gene: 6. Germline-derived CDR1 and CDR2 are KGHSH and LQKENI. The CDR3 sequence is 14 residues long. This clonotype was sampled from a man aged 25 to 45 who received the YFV17D yellow fever vaccine. Material: PBMCs, obtained on the day of the yellow fever booster vaccination. V gene TRBV18 combines with J gene TRBJ2-3; 9 bases match TRBD1. The CDR3 sequence is CASSRDRASNTQYF. The CDR3 bases are TGTGCCAGCTCACGGGACAGGGCCTCCAATACGCAGTATTTT.